The sequence of this T cell receptor beta chain was determined in a study of shared clonotypes between healthy human individuals. The trim removed 5 bases at V and 2 bases at J, leaving 7 bases unmatched. Germline-derived CDR1 and CDR2 are SGHNT and YENEEA. The CDR3 runs 16 residues. Sequencing used immunoSEQ multiplex PCR; TCRdb keeps in-frame clones, though not all of them. Of about 560,000 clones in the sample, around 80% were seen once. Sequencing was carried out using PBMCs. This clonotype was obtained from a woman aged 40 to 49 in good health. Some clones in this sample may be carry-over from other donors' samples. The genes are TRBV11-3 and TRBJ2-2; 8 nucleotides match TRBD1. The CDR3 loop reads CASSPRTGTNTGELFF. CDR3 DNA: TGTGCCAGCAGCCCCCGGACAGGGACAAACACCGGGGAGCTGTTTTTT. Looking up the rest from reference TRBV11-3 and TRBJ2-2 gives the full variable domain: EAGVVQSPRYKIIEKKQPVAFWCNPISGHNTLYWYLQNLGQGPELLIRYENEEAVDDSQLPKDRFSAERLKGVDSTLKIQPAELGDSAVYLCASSPRTGTNTGELFFGEGSRLTVL.